The 23 T cell receptor beta chains listed next were all sequenced from one sample in a study of CD8+CD57+ T cells in acquired aplastic anemia. Genomic DNA, serving as template, underwent TCR beta VDJ and CDR3 profiling. TCRdb redid the calling of the reads with MiXCR, one entry per CDR3 protein. The sample lists around 170,000 distinct CDR3 sequences; around 60% were seen once. The material sequenced was sorted CD4+, CD8+, or CD8+CD57+ T cells (not recorded which) from PBMCs. The origin of the receptors is a human donor in good health.

This chain links TRBV19 with TRBJ1-6; D ambiguous. V shed 6 bases and J shed 0 bases, with 9 bases lying between them. Germline lookup yields CDR1 LNHDA and CDR2 SQIVND (reference sequence). The CDR3 is 15 residues long. CDR3 residues: CASRAQSSYNSPLHF. In DNA, the CDR3 is TGTGCCAGTAGGGCCCAGAGCTCCTATAATTCACCCCTCCACTTT.

This clonotype was seen at least ten times. The chain joins TRBV2 to TRBJ2-7; D not certain. Trimming removed 3 bases from V and 3 bases from J, with 12 bases in between. The CDR3 length is 14 residues. In germline, CDR1 is SNHLY, CDR2 FYNNEI. The CDR3 is CASSDLRKGYEQYF. CDR3 DNA: TGTGCCAGCAGTGACCTTAGAAAGGGCTACGAGCAGTACTTC.

This clonotype appeared a single time. V gene TRBV5-4 combines with J gene TRBJ2-7; TRBD1 matches at 10 bases. In germline, CDR1 is SGHNT, CDR2 YYREEE (reference sequence). Unmatched junction bases numbered 3, after V lost 0 bases and J lost 3 bases. The CDR3 contains 15 residues. CDR3 sequence reads: CASSLVGQGSYEQYF. The CDR3 DNA sequence: TGTGCCAGCAGCTTGGTGGGACAGGGGAGCTACGAGCAGTACTTC.

This chain links TRBV19 with TRBJ2-3; 9 nucleotides align to TRBD1. Germline V gene data show CDR1 as LNHDA and CDR2 as SQIVND (reference sequence). J lost 3 bases, V lost 6 bases, and 4 bases had no gene match. The CDR3 runs to 14 residues. CDR3 DNA sequence: TGTGCCAGTAGGAGGGACAGGGCAACAGATACGCAGTATTTT. Its protein product is CASRRDRATDTQYF.

The chain joins TRBV5-5 to TRBJ2-7; no firm D call. V was cut by 2 bases and J by 5 bases, with 11 bases left in between. The CDR3 has 13 residues. The V gene's germline CDR1 is SGHKS and CDR2 YYEKEE (reference sequence). CDR3 in amino acids: CASSLLNGNEQYF. The CDR3 DNA reads TGTGCCAGCAGCTTATTGAACGGCAACGAGCAGTACTTC.

The CDR3 sequence: CASSLRAGTNTGELFF. The CDR3 bases are TGTGCCAGCAGCTTAAGGGCTGGGACGAACACCGGGGAGCTGTTTTTT. The chain has TRBV7-3 and TRBJ2-2; D unresolved. Germline V lookup: CDR1 SGHTA, CDR2 FQGTGA. This CDR3 is 16 amino acids long. Trimming cost V 1 base and J 0 bases, with 9 bases left between them.

This clonotype occurred many times. The J gene is TRBJ2-3, the V gene TRBV12-3 or TRBV12-4; D not certain. V was clipped by 6 bases and J by 4 bases, with 11 bases between them. The CDR3 covers 13 residues. The CDR3 loop is CASRTYNADTQYF. In DNA form, the CDR3 reads TGTGCCAGCAGGACGTACAATGCAGATACGCAGTATTTT.

This clonotype was seen a handful of times. One base away lies a much larger clone, so this may be a sequencing read error. The V gene is TRBV2, the J gene TRBJ1-1, with a tentative D call TRBD1 (5 bases). V was shortened by 2 bases and J by 4 bases, with 17 bases between the two germline ends. The CDR3 has 16 residues. CDR1 SNHLY and CDR2 FYNNEI come from the germline V gene. The CDR3 spells CASSEPKVSGITEAFF. CDR3 coding DNA: TGTGCCAGCAGTGAACCGAAAGTTTCAGGGATCACTGAAGCTTTCTTT.

The chain joins TRBV20-1 to TRBJ1-1, with D perhaps matching TRBD1 (6 bases). Germline CDR1 reads DFQATT; CDR2 reads SNEGSKA (reference sequence). V was clipped by 3 bases and J by 9 bases, with 23 bases between them. The CDR3 is made up of 15 amino acids. CDR3 DNA sequence: TGCAGTGCTAGCTCCCCTATAACAGGGATGGTCCAAGCTTTCTTT. Translation: CSASSPITGMVQAFF.

V usage is TRBV25-1 and J usage is TRBJ1-3, with 7 bases fitting TRBD1. J gave up 0 bases and V 3 bases, and 5 bases lay outside the gene matches. CDR3 length: 16 residues. Looked up from germline, CDR1 is MGHDK and CDR2 is SYGVNS. CDR3 protein: CASSDGGTVSGNTIYF. CDR3 DNA: TGTGCCAGCAGTGATGGGGGGACAGTCTCTGGAAACACCATATATTTT.

This clonotype occurred once. This chain joins TRBV7-9 and TRBJ2-1; 12 bases map to TRBD2. Germline lookup yields CDR1 SEHNR and CDR2 FQNEAQ (reference sequence). The CDR3 loop spans 15 amino acids. V gave up 3 bases and J gave up 5 bases; unmatched junction bases: 2. CDR3 sequence (DNA): TGTGCCAGCAGCTTCCGGACTAGCGGGAACAATGAGCAGTTCTTC. Translating gives CASSFRTSGNNEQFF.

In the case of this clonotype: The DNA is left out, because the CDR3 cannot be placed on it with certainty; the CDR3 is given as TCRdb lists it. This chain uses TRBV5-1 with TRBJ2-7; TRBD2 was called by the table and not checked on the DNA. Germline V CDR1 and CDR2: SGHRS, YFSETQ. From its first to its last residue, the CDR3 has 21 amino acids. CDR3 in amino acids: CASSFYICSARGRRRSYEQYF.

The J gene is TRBJ2-5, the V gene TRBV7-9, with 9 nucleotides matching TRBD1. Germline V lookup: CDR1 SEHNR, CDR2 FQNEAQ (reference sequence). The CDR3 is 18 amino acids. Germline trimming cut 5 bases from V and 1 base from J; bases unmatched to any gene: 14. CDR3 in amino acids: CASSDGVSGQGFQETQYF. The CDR3 DNA reads as TGTGCCAGCAGCGATGGTGTTTCGGGACAGGGTTTCCAAGAGACCCAGTACTTC. Complete variable domain (other parts from reference TRBV7-9 and TRBJ2-5): DTGVSQNPRHKITKRGQNVTFRCDPISEHNRLYWYRQTLGQGPEFLTYFQNEAQLEKSRLLSDRFSAERPKGSFSTLEIQRTEQGDSAMYLCASSDGVSGQGFQETQYFGPGTRLLVL.

The CDR3 region has the DNA TGTGCCACCAGCCGACCTCGGGACAGGGTTACCGGGGAGCTGTTTTTT. The encoded protein is CATSRPRDRVTGELFF. The chain combines TRBV15 with TRBJ2-2; 9 nucleotides agree with TRBD1. Germline CDR1 reads LNHNV; CDR2 reads YYDKDF (reference sequence). J was trimmed by 5 bases and V by 5 bases; bases with no gene match: 9. CDR3 length: 16 residues. Based on the CDR3 plus reference TRBV15 and TRBJ2-2, the full variable domain is DAMVIQNPRYQVTQFGKPVTLSCSQTLNHNVMYWYQQKSSQAPKLLFHYYDKDFNNEADTPDNFQSRRPNTSFCFLDIRSPGLGDTAMYLCATSRPRDRVTGELFFGEGSRLTVL.

J is TRBJ2-1 and V is TRBV2; 7 positions agree with TRBD1. V lost 5 bases to trimming and J lost 6 bases; unmatched junction nucleotides: 7. CDR3 length: 14 residues. Germline CDR1 SNHLY, CDR2 FYNNEI. The CDR3 here is CASSMARGSNEQFF. In DNA form, the CDR3 reads TGTGCCAGCAGTATGGCCAGGGGGTCCAATGAGCAGTTCTTC.

The rearrangement uses TRBV10-3 and TRBJ2-3; no clear D gene. This CDR3 contains 13 residues. Germline V lookup: CDR1 ENHRY, CDR2 SYGVKD. Trimming took 3 bases from V and 3 from J, leaving 7 bases between them. The CDR3 DNA sequence: TGTGCCATCAGTGAAAAGATGACAGATACGCAGTATTTT. Amino acid sequence: CAISEKMTDTQYF.

V and J are TRBV20-1 and TRBJ2-1; 9 nucleotides agree with TRBD2. This CDR3 is built from 17 residues. Germline CDR1 DFQATT, CDR2 SNEGSKA (reference sequence). V lost 3 bases to trimming and J lost 0 bases; unmatched junction nucleotides: 9. The CDR3 DNA reads as TGCAGTGCTAGCCAGCGGGGGGTACTGAGCTCCTACAATGAGCAGTTCTTC. Protein sequence: CSASQRGVLSSYNEQFF.

The chain recombines TRBV7-3 with TRBJ1-1; D gene unclear. The CDR3 is made up of 15 amino acids. CDR1 is SGHTA and CDR2 is FQGTGA in the germline V gene. Between the trimmed V and J ends, which lost 6 bases and 0 bases, there was a span of 14 bases. The CDR3 DNA is TGTGCCAGCAGTAGGGAAGACGGGCTGAACACTGAAGCTTTCTTT. It specifies CASSREDGLNTEAFF.

At least ten counts were recorded for this clonotype. V gene TRBV28 combines with J gene TRBJ1-5, with 8 bases fitting TRBD1. J gave up 5 bases and V 4 bases, and 7 bases lay outside the gene matches. This CDR3 contains 15 residues. Germline V gene sequence: CDR1 MDHEN, CDR2 SYDVKM. The CDR3 spells CASSYDRGVYQPQHF. CDR3 DNA: TGTGCCAGCAGTTACGACAGGGGTGTTTATCAGCCCCAGCATTTT.

This clonotype was seen repeatedly, ten times or more. V usage is TRBV6-4 and J usage is TRBJ2-3, with TRBD2 as a possible D gene (6 bases). The V end was cut by 8 bases, the J end by 6 bases, with 21 bases between. The CDR3 contains 15 residues. Germline loops: CDR1 MRHNA, CDR2 SNTAGT. In nucleotides, the CDR3 is TGTGCCAGCGGGGCGGGAAAGTCTCCCACGGATACGCAGTATTTT. As protein: CASGAGKSPTDTQYF.

Notes on this clonotype: This sequence may be a read error, since a much larger clone differs from it by one base. Lacking the conserved final phenylalanine or tryptophan, this CDR3 likely reflects a read error. V gene TRBV4-1 combines with J gene TRBJ1-1; D is unresolved. The CDR3 length is 14 residues. Germline CDR1 MGHRA, CDR2 YSYEKL. V lost 0 bases to trimming and J lost 1 base, with 6 bases between them. The CDR3 nucleotides are TGCGCCAGCAGCCAAGAGGTTTGGAACACTGAAGCTTTCTGT. Translating it yields CASSQEVWNTEAFC.

V is TRBV12-3 or TRBV12-4 and J is TRBJ2-7; D remains ambiguous. This CDR3 region has 14 residues. The V end lost 6 bases, the J end lost 3 bases, and 15 bases lay between the germline ends. The CDR3 DNA sequence: TGTGCCAGCAGCACCACAGTTGGGTACTACGAGCAGTACTTC. Its protein product is CASSTTVGYYEQYF.

This clonotype came up many times. The genes are TRBV4-1 and TRBJ2-2; D not resolved. Deletions cut 4 bases from V and 4 bases from J, with 7 bases between. CDR3 length: 13 amino acids. Germline V gene lookup returns CDR1 MGHRA and CDR2 YSYEKL. The CDR3, as DNA: TGCGCCAGCAGCCTAACACCCACCGGGGAGCTGTTTTTT. Translation gives CASSLTPTGELFF.